This is a list of T cell receptor beta chains from one sample in a study of low-dose radiotherapy and immunotherapy resistance in tumors. TCRdb redid the calling of the reads with MiXCR, one entry per CDR3 protein. The sample holds 95,000 to 100,000 distinct CDR3 sequences; around 20% are singletons and the top ten take 4.1%. This specimen consisted of PBMCs, obtained after low-dose radiotherapy plus immunotherapy. Every receptor here comes from a male donor with prostate cancer. Each CDR3 is given with its conserved first and last residue. The D gene is left open where the match is weak. Not all rows give a size; the values are once, few, many and, for expanded clones, a class.

j_call,v_call,clone_size,d_call,cdr3_aa,cdr3_nt
TRBJ2-2,TRBV28,-,-,CASTFDLYTANTGELFF,TGTGCCAGCACCTTTGACTTATACACAGCGAACACCGGGGAGCTGTTTTTT
TRBJ2-2,TRBV29-1,many,-,CSVERASNTGELFF,TGCAGCGTCGAGCGCGCTTCAAACACCGGGGAGCTGTTTTTT
TRBJ2-3,TRBV6-1,few,-,CASSASSADTQYF,TGTGCCAGCAGTGCCTCTAGTGCAGATACGCAGTATTTT
TRBJ1-5,TRBV7-9,many,-,CASSSTRDTQPQHF,TGTGCCAGCAGCTCAACCCGGGACACTCAGCCCCAGCATTTT
TRBJ2-1,TRBV5-1,-,-,CASSLGQLIGNEQFF,TGCGCCAGCAGCTTGGGACAGCTAATTGGCAATGAGCAGTTCTTC
TRBJ2-2,TRBV11-2,-,-,CVSSLTGTGELFF,TGTGTCAGCTCCCTAACGGGCACCGGGGAGCTGTTTTTT
TRBJ2-7,TRBV7-2,-,-,CASSPGGPGVGKYF,TGTGCCAGCAGCCCGGGGGGCCCAGGTGTCGGGAAGTACTTC
TRBJ2-7,TRBV7-6,many,-,CASSLDVTYEQYF,TGTGCCAGCAGCTTAGACGTGACCTACGAGCAGTACTTC
TRBJ2-2,TRBV7-9,many,-,CASSTTERGPHVTGELFF,TGTGCCAGCAGCACAACAGAAAGAGGCCCTCATGTAACTGGGGAGCTGTTTTTT
TRBJ1-1,TRBV5-4,many,TRBD1,CASSSPGQGSGTEAFF,TGTGCCAGCAGCTCACCGGGACAGGGATCGGGGACTGAAGCTTTCTTT
TRBJ2-5,TRBV11-2,many,-,CASSSTPGTTKAETQYF,TGTGCCAGCAGCTCCACCCCCGGGACCACGAAGGCAGAGACCCAGTACTTC
TRBJ1-1,TRBV5-4,many,-,CASSLDSNTEAFF,TGTGCCAGCAGCTTGGACTCGAACACTGAAGCTTTCTTT
TRBJ2-2,TRBV7-3,many,-,CASSALQTGRAGELFF,TGTGCCAGCAGCGCGTTACAGACAGGGAGGGCCGGGGAGCTGTTTTTT
TRBJ1-3,TRBV30,many,-,CAWNVLSSGNTIYF,TGTGCCTGGAACGTCCTGAGCTCTGGAAACACCATATATTTT
TRBJ2-1,TRBV29-1,-,-,CSGAGPRTNEQFF,TGCAGCGGTGCGGGACCACGCACCAATGAGCAGTTCTTC
TRBJ1-5,TRBV5-5,medium-sized,-,CASSLSGAENQPQHF,TGTGCCAGCAGCTTGTCCGGCGCCGAGAATCAGCCCCAGCATTTT
TRBJ1-2,TRBV27,many,TRBD1,CASSPRTGFGYTF,TGTGCCAGCAGTCCCCGGACAGGTTTTGGCTACACCTTC
TRBJ2-3,TRBV5-1,few,TRBD2,CASSTGRGGTDTQYF,TGCGCCAGCAGCACCGGACGGGGGGGCACAGATACGCAGTATTTT
TRBJ1-4,TRBV6-8,few,-,CATHTGAEKNCFF,-
TRBJ1-6,TRBV25-1,many,-,CASSEYNFRTGYNSPLHF,TGTGCCAGCAGTGAATATAATTTCCGGACCGGCTATAATTCACCCCTCCACTTT
TRBJ1-4,TRBV7-2,many,-,CASSPEGPGPEKLFF,TGTGCCAGCAGCCCCGAGGGCCCGGGACCAGAAAAACTGTTTTTT
TRBJ2-2,TRBV20-1,-,-,CSARDSGTAGGELFF,TGCAGTGCTAGAGACTCCGGGACTGCGGGCGGGGAGCTGTTTTTT
TRBJ2-2,TRBV13,many,-,CASSLGPVTGELFF,TGTGCCAGCAGCCTGGGGCCCGTCACCGGGGAGCTGTTTTTT
TRBJ2-1,TRBV20-1,many,-,CSASGQDHNEQFF,TGCAGTGCTAGCGGCCAGGATCACAATGAGCAGTTCTTC
TRBJ2-1,TRBV6-2/TRBV6-3,-,-,CASSYKLEQFF,TGTGCCAGCAGTTACAAGCTTGAGCAGTTCTTC
TRBJ2-3,TRBV5-4,few,-,CASSLRTNTDTQYF,TGTGCCAGCAGCTTGAGGACTAACACAGATACGCAGTATTTT
TRBJ1-1,TRBV7-9,-,-,CASSSPKYRDGTEAFF,TGTGCCAGCAGCTCGCCAAAATACAGGGATGGCACTGAAGCTTTCTTT